Given below is one T cell receptor beta chain in context. Its target is unknown. Method: immunoSEQ multiplex PCR; TCRdb's copy keeps in-frame clones and lacks some. The data hold approximately 90,000 clones, with about 83% observed a single time. This sample was included in a study of PD-1 blockade in classical Hodgkin lymphoma. Study conclusions and caveats: While CD8+ TCR diversity did not rise significantly by C4D1, CD4+ TCR diversity did. Complete responders started with a diversity level that resembled newly diagnosed patients at baseline.

Time point described: cycle 4 day 1 (C4D1), after five to seven weeks of nivolumab. Relapse after autologous stem cell transplantation occurred in every patient, and brentuximab vedotin exposure varied. The CDR3 is 13 residues long. The V and J ends lost 1 base and 5 bases respectively, with 10 bases between them. Germline V gene data show CDR1 as SGHNT and CDR2 as YYREEE (reference sequence). Specimen: peripheral blood mononuclear cells (PBMCs), collected before the fourth cycle of nivolumab. This clonotype was obtained from a human donor with classical Hodgkin lymphoma. The genes are TRBV5-4 and TRBJ2-7; D perhaps matches TRBD2 (6 bases). CDR3 loop: CASSLLGGNEQYF. CDR3 bases: TGTGCCAGCAGCTTGCTTGGAGGGAACGAGCAGTACTTC.